This TCR beta chain was captured by sequencing in a study of OX40 agonist ivuxolimab in advanced cancers. The CDR3 is 16 residues long. The ends lost 9 bases at V and 5 bases at J; junction bases unmatched: 17. CDR1 and CDR2 (germline): SNHLY, FYNNEI. This clone was observed a single time. Its cognate antigen is unknown. Using immunoSEQ multiplex PCR, the repertoire was profiled, and TCRdb retains in-frame clones only, with some absent. The sample records under 45,000 clones, roughly four fifths being singletons. Study-level findings and limits: In general, CD8+ T cells held more expanded clones than CD4+ did, on average.

J is TRBJ2-3 and V is TRBV2, with 7 bases lining up with TRBD1. This TCR was recovered from an adult with an advanced solid tumor such as melanoma, head and neck, liver or kidney cancer. Sequencing used CD4+ or CD8+ T cells sorted from blood, obtained in a trial of the OX40 agonist ivuxolimab. The CDR3 nucleotides read TGTGCCAGGGGCCCGGGGTGGGACCACAGGGGAGATACGCAGTATTTT. This codes for CARGPGWDHRGDTQYF.